This TCR beta chain derives from a study of shared clonotypes between healthy human individuals. Study-wide results and limits: Clonotype sharing among donors likely depends on sequencing depth.

Trimming took 7 bases from V and 8 from J; bases not matched to a gene: 10. Germline CDR1 is MNHNS and CDR2 is SASEGT. The CDR3 is 13 residues long. About this clone: No antigen is known for it.

TCRdb's table, derived via immunoSEQ multiplex PCR, lists solely in-frame clones and lacks some. The sample contains roughly 2.6 million clones, more than 80% of which appear only once. This receptor was obtained from a man aged 18-30 years in good health. Source material: naive CD4+ T cells sorted from blood. Subset: CD45RA+ positively selected. The V call is TRBV6-1, the J call TRBJ1-2, with 7 bases lining up with TRBD1. This CDR3 is CASIVTGHLGYTF. The CDR3 DNA reads as TGTGCCAGCATCGTGACAGGGCATCTGGGCTACACCTTC.